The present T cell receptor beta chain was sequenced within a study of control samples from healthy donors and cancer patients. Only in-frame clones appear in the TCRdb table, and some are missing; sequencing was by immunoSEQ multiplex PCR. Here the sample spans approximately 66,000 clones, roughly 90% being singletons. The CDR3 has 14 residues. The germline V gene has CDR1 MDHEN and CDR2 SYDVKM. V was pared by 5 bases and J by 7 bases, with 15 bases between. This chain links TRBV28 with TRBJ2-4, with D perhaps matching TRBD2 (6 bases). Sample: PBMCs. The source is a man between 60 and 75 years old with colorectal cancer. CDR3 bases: TGTGCCAGCAGTCCCCCGGACTACCGTAACATTCAGTACTTC. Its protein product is CASSPPDYRNIQYF.